Sequencing of this T cell receptor (beta chain) was carried out in a study of blood T cell repertoires in COVID-19. Study overall: T cells, B-cell-depleted T cells, or PBMCs supplied cDNA or gDNA.

Clones were read by immunoSEQ multiplex PCR, and TCRdb kept only the in-frame ones, dropping some. The data contain under 250,000 clones, almost 85% of them seen just once; the ten biggest clones take up 7.6%. V lost 7 bases and J lost 1, with 13 bases in between. This CDR3 is built from 14 residues. Per the germline V gene, CDR1 is SEHNR and CDR2 is FQNEAQ (reference sequence). Material for sequencing was peripheral blood. This receptor was obtained from a woman aged 45-65 years with active or convalescent COVID-19. The chain carries TRBV7-9 and TRBJ1-1, with a tentative D call TRBD1 (5 bases). The CDR3 DNA sequence: TGTGCCAGCACCATAGACAGTGCGAACACTGAAGCTTTCTTT. Amino acid sequence: CASTIDSANTEAFF.